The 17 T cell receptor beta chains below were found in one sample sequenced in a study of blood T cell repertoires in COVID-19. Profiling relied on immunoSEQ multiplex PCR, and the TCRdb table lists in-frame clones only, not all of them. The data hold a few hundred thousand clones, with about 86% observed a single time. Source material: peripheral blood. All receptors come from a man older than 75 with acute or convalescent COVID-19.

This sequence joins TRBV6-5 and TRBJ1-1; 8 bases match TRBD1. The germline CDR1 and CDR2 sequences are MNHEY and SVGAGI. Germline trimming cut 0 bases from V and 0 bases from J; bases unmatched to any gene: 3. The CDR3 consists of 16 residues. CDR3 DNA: TGTGCCAGCAGTTACTCAGCCAGGGGGCTGAACACTGAAGCTTTCTTT. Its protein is CASSYSARGLNTEAFF.

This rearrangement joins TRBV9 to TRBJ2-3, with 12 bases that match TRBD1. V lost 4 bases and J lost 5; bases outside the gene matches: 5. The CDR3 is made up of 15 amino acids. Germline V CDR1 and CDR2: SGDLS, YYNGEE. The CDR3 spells CASSLRDRGRDTQYF. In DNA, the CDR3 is TGTGCCAGCAGCCTCCGGGACAGGGGGCGAGATACGCAGTATTTT.

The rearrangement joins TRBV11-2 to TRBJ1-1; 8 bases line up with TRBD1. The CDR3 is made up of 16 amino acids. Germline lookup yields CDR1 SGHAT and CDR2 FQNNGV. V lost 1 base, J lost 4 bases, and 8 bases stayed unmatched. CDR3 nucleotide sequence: TGTGCCAGCAGCTTAGCGAACAGGGGGAGGGTCACTGAAGCTTTCTTT. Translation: CASSLANRGRVTEAFF.

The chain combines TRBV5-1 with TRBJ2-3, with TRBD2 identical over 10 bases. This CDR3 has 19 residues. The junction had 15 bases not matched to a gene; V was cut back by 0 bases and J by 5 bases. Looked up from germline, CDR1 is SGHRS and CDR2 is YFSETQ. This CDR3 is CASSLAAGGAGGQRDTQYF. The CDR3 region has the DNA TGCGCCAGCAGCTTGGCAGCCGGTGGAGCGGGAGGGCAAAGAGATACGCAGTATTTT.

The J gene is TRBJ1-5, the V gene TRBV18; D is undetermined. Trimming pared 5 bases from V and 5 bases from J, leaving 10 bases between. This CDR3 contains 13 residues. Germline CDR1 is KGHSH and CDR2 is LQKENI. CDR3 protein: CASSTTRDQPQHF. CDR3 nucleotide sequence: TGTGCCAGCTCAACTACGAGGGATCAGCCCCAGCATTTT.

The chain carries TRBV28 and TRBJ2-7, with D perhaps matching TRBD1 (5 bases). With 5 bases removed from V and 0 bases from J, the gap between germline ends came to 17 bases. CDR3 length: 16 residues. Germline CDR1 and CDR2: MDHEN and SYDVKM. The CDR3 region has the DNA TGTGCCAGCAGTCTCGACAGTCTACTCTTCTCCTACGAGCAGTACTTC. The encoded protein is CASSLDSLLFSYEQYF. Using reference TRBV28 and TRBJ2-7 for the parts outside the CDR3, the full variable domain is DVKVTQSSRYLVKRTGEKVFLECVQDMDHENMFWYRQDPGLGLRLIYFSYDVKMKEKGDIPEGYSVSREKKERFSLILESASTNQTSMYLCASSLDSLLFSYEQYFGPGTRLTVT.

CDR3: CASSQDDRQGYQPQHF. DNA for the CDR3: TGCGCCAGCAGCCAAGACGATAGACAGGGTTATCAGCCCCAGCATTTT. This sequence joins TRBV4-1 and TRBJ1-5; 7 bases agree with TRBD1. Germline V gene sequence: CDR1 MGHRA, CDR2 YSYEKL. The J segment lost 5 bases and the V segment lost 0 bases, leaving 7 bases of the junction unmatched. This CDR3 has 16 residues.

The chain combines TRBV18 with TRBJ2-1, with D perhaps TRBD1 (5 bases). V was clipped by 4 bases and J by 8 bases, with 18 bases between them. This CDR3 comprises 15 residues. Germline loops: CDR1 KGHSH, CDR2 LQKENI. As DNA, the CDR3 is TGTGCCAGCTCACGCCAGGAAATCAGGGTGGATGAGCAGTTCTTC. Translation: CASSRQEIRVDEQFF. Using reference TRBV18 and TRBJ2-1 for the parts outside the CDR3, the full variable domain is NAGVMQNPRHLVRRRGQEARLRCSPMKGHSHVYWYRQLPEEGLKFMVYLQKENIIDESGMPKERFSAEFPKEGPSILRIQQVVRGDSAAYFCASSRQEIRVDEQFFGPGTRLTVL.

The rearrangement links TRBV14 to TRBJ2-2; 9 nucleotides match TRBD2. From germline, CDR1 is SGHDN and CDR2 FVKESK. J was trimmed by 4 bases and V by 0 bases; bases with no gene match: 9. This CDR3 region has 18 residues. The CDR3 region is CASSQESFLAGRTGELFF. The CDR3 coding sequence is TGTGCCAGCAGCCAAGAATCGTTCCTAGCGGGACGCACCGGGGAGCTGTTTTTT.

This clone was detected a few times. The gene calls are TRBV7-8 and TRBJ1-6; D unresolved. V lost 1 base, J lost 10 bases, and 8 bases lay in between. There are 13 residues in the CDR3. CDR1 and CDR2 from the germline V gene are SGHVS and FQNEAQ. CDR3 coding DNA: TGTGCCAGCAGCTTAGGTTCCAGGTCACCCCTCCACTTT. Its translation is CASSLGSRSPLHF.

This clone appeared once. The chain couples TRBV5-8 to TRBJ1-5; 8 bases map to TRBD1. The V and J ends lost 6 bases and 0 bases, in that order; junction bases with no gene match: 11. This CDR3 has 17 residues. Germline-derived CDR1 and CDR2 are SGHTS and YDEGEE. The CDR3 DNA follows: TGTGCCAGCAACCCGCCCCGGGACAGGTTTAGCAATCAGCCCCAGCATTTT. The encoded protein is CASNPPRDRFSNQPQHF.

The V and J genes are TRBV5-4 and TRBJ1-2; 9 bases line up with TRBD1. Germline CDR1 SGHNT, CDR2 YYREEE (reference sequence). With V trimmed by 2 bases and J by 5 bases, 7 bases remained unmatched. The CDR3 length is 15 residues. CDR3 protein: CASSFFTGGGYGYTF. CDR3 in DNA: TGTGCCAGCAGCTTCTTCACAGGGGGCGGTTATGGCTACACCTTC.

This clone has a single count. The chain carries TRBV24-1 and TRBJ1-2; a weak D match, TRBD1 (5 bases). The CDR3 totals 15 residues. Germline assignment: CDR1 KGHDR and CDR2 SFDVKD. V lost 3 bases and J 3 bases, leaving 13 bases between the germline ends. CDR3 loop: CATSDGAAPHYGYTF. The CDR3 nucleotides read TGTGCCACCAGTGATGGGGCAGCCCCCCACTATGGCTACACCTTC.

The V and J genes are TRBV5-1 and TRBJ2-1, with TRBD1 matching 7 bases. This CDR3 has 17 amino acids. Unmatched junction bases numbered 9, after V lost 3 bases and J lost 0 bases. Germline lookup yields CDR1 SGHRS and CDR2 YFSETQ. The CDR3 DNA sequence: TGCGCCAGCAGCTCACGTCCGGGACAGAGCTCCTACAATGAGCAGTTCTTC. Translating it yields CASSSRPGQSSYNEQFF. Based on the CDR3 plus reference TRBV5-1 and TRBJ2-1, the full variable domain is KAGVTQTPRYLIKTRGQQVTLSCSPISGHRSVSWYQQTPGQGLQFLFEYFSETQRNKGNFPGRFSGRQFSNSRSEMNVSTLELGDSALYLCASSSRPGQSSYNEQFFGPGTRLTVL.

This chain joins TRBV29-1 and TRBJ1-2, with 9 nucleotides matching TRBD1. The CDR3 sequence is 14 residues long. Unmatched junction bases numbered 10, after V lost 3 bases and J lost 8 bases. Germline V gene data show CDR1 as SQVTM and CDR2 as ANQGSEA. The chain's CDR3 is CSVERGQGFGGYTF. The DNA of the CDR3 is TGCAGCGTTGAGCGGGGACAGGGATTTGGGGGCTACACCTTC.

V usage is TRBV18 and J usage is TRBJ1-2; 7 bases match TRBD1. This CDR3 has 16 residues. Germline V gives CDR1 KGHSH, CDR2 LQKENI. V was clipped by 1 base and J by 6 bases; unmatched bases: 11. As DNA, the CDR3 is TGTGCCAGCTCACCACGAGGACAGGTGGTCAACGATGGCTACACCTTC. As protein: CASSPRGQVVNDGYTF.

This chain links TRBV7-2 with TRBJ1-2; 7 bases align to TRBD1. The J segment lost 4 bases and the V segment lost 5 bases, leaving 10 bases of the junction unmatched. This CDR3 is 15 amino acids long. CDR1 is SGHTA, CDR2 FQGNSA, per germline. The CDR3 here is CASSLRTGARYGYTF. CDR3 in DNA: TGTGCCAGCAGCCTCCGGACAGGTGCTCGCTATGGCTACACCTTC. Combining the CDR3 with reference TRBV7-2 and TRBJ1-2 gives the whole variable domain GAGVSQSPSNKVTEKGKDVELRCDPISGHTALYWYRQSLGQGLEFLIYFQGNSAPDKSGLPSDRFSAERTGGSVSTLTIQRTQQEDSAVYLCASSLRTGARYGYTFGSGTRLTVV.